The next 28 T cell receptor beta chains were all read from a single sample in a study of blood T cells in healthy people across ages. For the second PCR, which ran for about 7 to 11 cycles, a sample-barcoded 5' primer and a J-beta primer mix were used. TCRdb processed the 5' RACE reads anew with MiXCR; each CDR3 protein has one entry. The sample records roughly 680,000 distinct CDR3 sequences, 40% to 65% being singletons. Sequencing input: blood. Receptor source: a woman older than 75 in good health.

This sequence joins TRBV6-6 and TRBJ2-1; TRBD2 matches 8 bases. The CDR3 runs 17 residues. V gave up 0 bases and J gave up 4 bases; unmatched junction bases: 8. Germline CDR1 MNHNY, CDR2 SVGAGI (reference sequence). The CDR3 region is CASSYSAPGGVYNEQFF. Written as DNA, the CDR3 is TGTGCCAGCAGTTACTCTGCGCCCGGGGGGGTTTACAATGAGCAGTTCTTC.

The chain couples TRBV6-5 to TRBJ1-1; tentative D call: TRBD1 (5 bases). Germline lookup yields CDR1 MNHEY and CDR2 SVGAGI. CDR3 length: 13 residues. Trimming took 8 bases from V and 11 from J, leaving 21 bases between them. This CDR3 is CASRGGDSIEAFF. The CDR3 DNA is TGTGCCAGCCGGGGGGGAGATAGCATTGAGGCTTTCTTT.

The chain has TRBV5-1 and TRBJ1-1; D may be TRBD1 (5 bases). The length of the CDR3 is 16 residues. The germline V and J ends were trimmed by 4 bases and 8 bases, with 24 bases remaining between them. Germline CDR1 and CDR2: SGHRS and YFSETQ. CDR3 loop: CASSPGRAGRGEEAFF. CDR3 bases: TGCGCCAGCAGCCCTGGGCGGGCAGGGCGCGGGGAGGAAGCTTTCTTT.

This clonotype was counted many times. This chain uses TRBV18 with TRBJ2-1; 9 bases align to TRBD1. The CDR3 length is 14 residues. V was clipped by 6 bases and J by 6 bases; unmatched bases: 6. Per the germline V gene, CDR1 is KGHSH and CDR2 is LQKENI. In DNA, the CDR3 is TGTGCCAGCTCCCGCGGACAGGGGCGCAATGAGCAGTTCTTC. This sequence encodes CASSRGQGRNEQFF.

V gene TRBV20-1 combines with J gene TRBJ2-7; 10 bases line up with TRBD2. Trimming at V came to 0 bases and at J to 3 bases, leaving 2 bases not matched to a gene. The V gene's germline CDR1 is DFQATT and CDR2 SNEGSKA (reference sequence). The CDR3 runs 14 residues. CDR3 loop: CSARDLAGVYEQYF. CDR3 DNA sequence: TGCAGTGCTAGAGATCTAGCGGGAGTCTACGAGCAGTACTTC.

This clonotype has a handful of counts. The genes are TRBV7-2 and TRBJ2-7; maybe TRBD2 (5 bases). Germline values: CDR1 SGHTA, CDR2 FQGNSA. V shed 4 bases and J shed 3 bases, with 10 bases lying between them. CDR3 length equals 13 residues. CDR3 coding DNA: TGTGCCAGCAGCTCCCCCGGGGTCTACGAGCAGTACTTC. It is translated as CASSSPGVYEQYF.

Note on this clonotype: This could be a read error, since a much larger clone is one nucleotide away. The rearrangement joins TRBV25-1 to TRBJ2-5; D is possibly TRBD2 (6 bases). Trimming took 4 bases from V and 0 from J, leaving 15 bases between them. Germline loops: CDR1 MGHDK, CDR2 SYGVNS. This CDR3 comprises 16 residues. CDR3 coding DNA: TGTGCCAGCAGTGGTGCGGGGAGAATGTACCAAGAGACCCAGTACTTC. Its translation: CASSGAGRMYQETQYF.

A word on this clonotype: A read error is possible here, since a much larger clone lies one base away. The V gene is TRBV7-9, the J gene TRBJ2-1, with a possible D match to TRBD2 (6 bases). The germline gives CDR1 SEHNR, CDR2 FQNEAQ (reference sequence). The CDR3 consists of 15 residues. V was pared by 2 bases and J by 5 bases, with 13 bases between. DNA for the CDR3: TGTGCCAGCAGCTTAACGGGAGCGCGCCACAATGAGCAGTTCTTC. Encoded protein: CASSLTGARHNEQFF.

This clonotype was seen at least ten times. The CDR3 sequence: CASSLQTSSRENEQFF. In nucleotides, the CDR3 is TGCGCCAGCAGCCTCCAGACTAGTTCCCGTGAGAATGAGCAGTTCTTC. The chain has TRBV5-1 and TRBJ2-1; possibly TRBD2 for D (6 bases). The CDR3 has 16 amino acids. Trimming pared 4 bases from V and 7 bases from J, leaving 21 bases between. Germline V gene data show CDR1 as SGHRS and CDR2 as YFSETQ.

This clonotype was seen only a few times. One junction end does not reproduce the germline sequence, and a read error may be involved. The chain uses TRBV5-1 and TRBJ2-2, with TRBD2 matching 9 bases. In germline, CDR1 is SGHRS, CDR2 YFSETQ. This CDR3 region has 14 residues. In DNA form, the CDR3 reads TGCGCCAGCAGCGGACTAGCGAATACCGGGGAGCTGTTTTTT. This gives the protein CASSGLANTGELFF. The full variable domain, in which reference TRBV5-1 and TRBJ2-2 provide the parts outside the CDR3, is KAGVTQTPRYLIKTRGQQVTLSCSPISGHRSVSWYQQTPGQGLQFLFEYFSETQRNKGNFPGRFSGRQFSNSRSEMNVSTLELGDSALYLCASSGLANTGELFFGEGSRLTVL.

In regard to this clonotype: This may be a read error: a much more frequent sequence differs by one nucleotide. The genes are TRBV5-1 and TRBJ2-3, with 10 nucleotides matching TRBD2. V lost 9 bases, J lost 3 bases, and 13 bases stayed unmatched. This CDR3 spans 16 amino acids. Germline assignment: CDR1 SGHRS and CDR2 YFSETQ. The CDR3 spells CATASGGAVVTDTQYF. The CDR3 bases are TGCGCCACCGCGAGCGGGGGGGCAGTGGTGACAGATACGCAGTATTTT. Based on the CDR3 plus reference TRBV5-1 and TRBJ2-3, the full variable domain is KAGVTQTPRYLIKTRGQQVTLSCSPISGHRSVSWYQQTPGQGLQFLFEYFSETQRNKGNFPGRFSGRQFSNSRSEMNVSTLELGDSALYLCATASGGAVVTDTQYFGPGTRLTVL.

As to this clonotype: One base away lies a much larger clone, so this may be a sequencing read error. The gene calls are TRBV20-1 and TRBJ2-1; 7 bases agree with TRBD1. V lost 1 base and J lost 12; bases outside the gene matches: 9. This CDR3 contains 13 residues. Germline V gene sequence: CDR1 DFQATT, CDR2 SNEGSKA (reference sequence). In nucleotides, the CDR3 is TGCAGTGCTAGAGCTCCCGGACAGGTTCGGCAGTTCTTC. The encoded protein is CSARAPGQVRQFF.

In this sample, this clonotype turned up once. The chain links TRBV6-5 to TRBJ2-5, with 10 nucleotides matching TRBD1. The better agreement between TRBJ2-7 and the DNA end casts doubt on the J call. CDR3 length: 16 residues. CDR1 is MNHEY, CDR2 SVGAGI, per germline. The CDR3 DNA is TGTGCCAGCAGTTATTCCCGGGACAGGGGCACCAACGAGCAGTACTTC. Its protein product is CASSYSRDRGTNEQYF.

Comments on this clonotype: One junction end disagrees with the germline gene, perhaps due to a read error. The chain recombines TRBV11-2 with TRBJ2-1, with D perhaps TRBD1 (6 bases). CDR3 length: 14 residues. Germline CDR1 SGHAT, CDR2 FQNNGV. The CDR3 region is CAGSVSTGNNEQFF. The CDR3 coding sequence is TGTGCCGGCAGCGTGTCTACAGGGAACAATGAGCAGTTCTTC. The variable domain in full, with the rest retrieved from reference TRBV11-2 and TRBJ2-1, is EAGVAQSPRYKIIEKRQSVAFWCNPISGHATLYWYQQILGQGPKLLIQFQNNGVVDDSQLPKDRFSAERLKGVDSTLKIQPAKLEDSAVYLCAGSVSTGNNEQFFGPGTRLTVL.

V gene TRBV5-1 combines with J gene TRBJ2-7, with D unclear. V lost 0 bases and J 7 bases, leaving 8 bases between the germline ends. CDR3 size: 12 residues. The germline V gene has CDR1 SGHRS and CDR2 YFSETQ. As DNA, the CDR3 is TGCGCCAGCAGCTTGGCCCCTGGAGAGCAGTACTTC. Translated, it gives CASSLAPGEQYF.

The gene calls are TRBV4-1 and TRBJ2-5, with 8 nucleotides matching TRBD1. The V segment lost 1 base and the J segment 3 bases; nucleotides outside the gene matches: 4. There are 15 residues in the CDR3. Germline V lookup: CDR1 MGHRA, CDR2 YSYEKL. CDR3 nucleotides: TGCGCCAGCAGCCAAGCGGACAGGGATGAAGAGACCCAGTACTTC. Protein product: CASSQADRDEETQYF.

As for this clonotype: A much larger clone is a single base away; this may be a read error. CDR3 residues: CAEGGGHNEQYF. CDR3 DNA sequence: TGTGCCGAGGGCGGGGGGCACAATGAGCAGTACTTC. The gene calls are TRBV2 and TRBJ2-7; 8 bases line up with TRBD2. J lost 7 bases, V lost 11 bases, and 10 bases had no gene match. CDR1 SNHLY and CDR2 FYNNEI come from the germline V gene. This CDR3 contains 12 residues.

This clonotype was recorded many times. The chain links TRBV11-1 to TRBJ2-3; D ambiguous. V was cut by 0 bases and J by 8 bases, with 9 bases left in between. The CDR3 has 13 residues. Germline V gene lookup returns CDR1 SGHAT and CDR2 FQDESV (reference sequence). The CDR3 here is CASSLANWRTQYF. The CDR3 nucleotides are TGTGCCAGCAGCTTAGCGAATTGGCGTACGCAGTATTTT.

A note on this clonotype: A much larger clone is a single base away; this may be a read error. The genes are TRBV29-1 and TRBJ2-1; 8 nucleotides align to TRBD2. The CDR3 totals 15 residues. The germline CDR1 and CDR2 sequences are SQVTM and ANQGSEA. The CDR3 DNA follows: TGCAGCGTATTAAGTAGCGGGAAACACTACGATGAGCAGTTCTTC. This sequence encodes CSVLSSGKHYDEQFF.

In the case of this clonotype: It may be a read error: a sequence one base away is much more abundant. The V and J genes are TRBV2 and TRBJ2-1; a weak D match, TRBD2 (5 bases). The germline V and J ends were trimmed by 6 bases and 10 bases, with 13 bases remaining between them. CDR1 is SNHLY, CDR2 FYNNEI, per germline. The CDR3 is 12 amino acids. The CDR3 DNA sequence: TGTGCCAGCAGGGTGGGAGTGCCCGAGCAGTTCTTC. Amino acids: CASRVGVPEQFF.

The chain combines TRBV12-3 or TRBV12-4 with TRBJ2-3, with a weak D call TRBD2 (6 bases). Trimming removed 6 bases from V and 3 bases from J, with 13 bases in between. CDR3 length equals 14 residues. The CDR3 loop is CASRPELATDTQYF. In DNA form, the CDR3 reads TGTGCCAGCAGGCCCGAGCTAGCGACAGATACGCAGTATTTT.

This clonotype was detected a few times. The rearrangement joins TRBV15 to TRBJ2-1, with TRBD2 matching over 7 bases. The trim removed 0 bases at V and 6 bases at J, leaving 2 bases unmatched. The germline CDR1 and CDR2 sequences are LNHNV and YYDKDF (reference sequence). The CDR3 extends over 14 amino acids. The CDR3 sequence: CATSRDPSGNEQFF. The CDR3 DNA follows: TGTGCCACCAGCAGAGACCCTAGCGGCAATGAGCAGTTCTTC.

This clonotype was observed a few times. The chain combines TRBV20-1 with TRBJ2-2; D might be TRBD1 or TRBD2, each matching 7 bases. Between the trimmed V and J ends, which lost 6 bases and 2 bases, there was a span of 25 bases. From germline, CDR1 is DFQATT and CDR2 SNEGSKA (reference sequence). CDR3 length equals 18 residues. The CDR3 DNA reads as TGCAGTGCAGCCCGGACAGGCAGGGGGGGTGGTAACACCGGGGAGCTGTTTTTT. Its translation: CSAARTGRGGGNTGELFF.

A word on this clonotype: This clone may be a read error of a much larger clone one base away. The chain is built from TRBV2 and TRBJ2-5, with 11 bases matching TRBD1. Germline lookup yields CDR1 SNHLY and CDR2 FYNNEI. Losses at the gene ends were 6 bases for V and 11 bases for J; bases not matched to a gene: 14. The CDR3 is 15 residues long. CDR3 region: CASSLGTGGINEQYF. The DNA of the CDR3 is TGTGCCAGCAGCCTGGGGACAGGGGGTATCAATGAGCAGTACTTC.

V and J are TRBV18 and TRBJ2-6; D is unclear. The germline V gene encodes CDR1 KGHSH and CDR2 LQKENI. The length of the CDR3 is 15 residues. V was clipped by 3 bases and J by 2 bases, with 8 bases between them. CDR3 DNA: TGTGCCAGCTCACCGGGTCAGGCTGGGGCCAACGTCCTGACTTTC. Translation gives CASSPGQAGANVLTF.

This clonotype has ten or more counts. V gene TRBV4-1 combines with J gene TRBJ2-7; D unclear. V was trimmed by 1 base and J by 2 bases, leaving 12 bases between them. This CDR3 comprises 15 residues. Germline V gene data show CDR1 as MGHRA and CDR2 as YSYEKL. In DNA, the CDR3 is TGCGCCAGCAGCCAAGCAGGCCAGGTTACCTACGAGCAGTACTTC. Its protein is CASSQAGQVTYEQYF.

CDR3 sequence reads: CASSGGTSPYTDTQYF. The CDR3 bases are TGTGCCAGCAGTGGCGGGACTAGCCCTTACACAGATACGCAGTATTTT. The chain uses TRBV2 and TRBJ2-3, with 9 bases lining up with TRBD2. V shed 4 bases, J shed 2 bases, and the junction held 7 bases outside the gene matches. Germline CDR1 SNHLY, CDR2 FYNNEI. The CDR3 runs 16 residues.

This clonotype was observed a handful of times. CDR3 coding DNA: TGTGCCATCAGTGAGCAAGGGGGCGGAGAGACCCAGTACTTC. As protein: CAISEQGGGETQYF. V is TRBV10-3 and J is TRBJ2-5; TRBD1 aligns across 7 bases. J gave up 4 bases and V 2 bases, and 4 bases lay outside the gene matches. This CDR3 is built from 14 residues. The germline V gene has CDR1 ENHRY and CDR2 SYGVKD.